This TCR beta chain was recorded in a study of cytomegalovirus exposure and HLA in healthy donors. About the study: In a later analysis, the roughly 120 validation repertoires were reported to have used the same platform as the roughly 670 first-cohort repertoires.

A word on this clone: Its antigen is unknown.

Clones were read by immunoSEQ multiplex PCR, and TCRdb kept only the in-frame ones, dropping some. The repertoire consists of 200,000 to 250,000 clones, with approximately 80% occurring once and the leading ten covering about 14%. CDR1 is LGHNA, CDR2 YSLEER, per germline. The germline V and J ends were trimmed by 5 bases and 2 bases, with 10 bases remaining between them. The CDR3 loop spans 13 amino acids. General study results and limits: Using the classifier, cytomegalovirus status was reportedly diagnosed with high specificity and sensitivity. In vitro work confirmed that a few CMV-associated chains recognize CMV antigens.

This sequence joins TRBV4-3 and TRBJ2-7; D remains unclear. This clonotype was obtained from a woman in her thirties in good health and CMV-seropositive. Sample: PBMCs. CDR3 amino acids: CASSVDRPYEQYF. CDR3 sequence (DNA): TGCGCCAGCAGCGTGGACCGACCCTACGAGCAGTACTTC.